One and the same sample provided the 17 T cell receptor beta chains below, sequenced in a study of tumor-infiltrating lymphocytes in localized non-small cell lung cancer. Assay: immunoSEQ multiplex PCR; the TCRdb copy retains only in-frame clones and omits some. The sample comprises about 4,000 clones, approximately 70% of which are singletons, and around 24% rests with the top ten. Material: uninvolved lung tissue not adjacent to the tumor. These receptors all come from a human donor with non-small cell lung cancer.

The chain has TRBV9 and TRBJ2-5; perhaps TRBD1 as D (5 bases). V lost 0 bases, J lost 3 bases, and 12 bases lay in between. The germline CDR1 and CDR2 sequences are SGDLS and YYNGEE. CDR3 size: 15 residues. For the CDR3, the DNA is TGTGCCAGCAGCGTAGGAACGACAGTGAAAGAGACCCAGTACTTC. It codes for CASSVGTTVKETQYF. The full variable domain, in which reference TRBV9 and TRBJ2-5 provide the parts outside the CDR3, is DSGVTQTPKHLITATGQRVTLRCSPRSGDLSVYWYQQSLDQGLQFLIQYYNGEERAKGNILERFSAQQFPDLHSELNLSSLELGDSALYFCASSVGTTVKETQYFGPGTRLLVL.

Only a few counts were recorded for this clone. The chain combines TRBV19 with TRBJ1-5, with TRBD1 matching 7 bases. The germline gives CDR1 LNHDA, CDR2 SQIVND (reference sequence). The CDR3 is 16 residues long. The trim removed 4 bases at V and 0 bases at J, leaving 6 bases unmatched. The CDR3 DNA reads TGTGCCAGTAGTAACGACAGGGACTATAGCAATCAGCCCCAGCATTTT. Encoded protein: CASSNDRDYSNQPQHF.

The rearrangement links TRBV6-5 to TRBJ1-4, with a possible D match to TRBD1 (5 bases). Germline CDR1 is MNHEY and CDR2 is SVGAGI. This CDR3 has 14 amino acids. The germline V and J ends were trimmed by 8 bases and 8 bases, with 18 bases remaining between them. CDR3 region: CASSRGRVREKLFF. In nucleotides, the CDR3 is TGTGCCAGCTCGCGGGGCAGGGTTCGCGAAAAACTGTTTTTT.

The J gene is TRBJ2-3, the V gene TRBV28; 8 nucleotides agree with TRBD2. The CDR3 runs to 15 residues. Germline V gene sequence: CDR1 MDHEN, CDR2 SYDVKM. V lost 2 bases and J lost 2; bases outside the gene matches: 3. The CDR3 here is CASSLPGGPTDTQYF. The CDR3 DNA follows: TGTGCCAGCAGTTTACCGGGGGGGCCCACAGATACGCAGTATTTT.

Relative to its sample, this clone is medium-sized. This rearrangement joins TRBV19 to TRBJ2-1; no firm D call. The CDR3 spans 12 residues. V was pared by 4 bases and J by 2 bases, with 3 bases between. Germline assignment: CDR1 LNHDA and CDR2 SQIVND (reference sequence). CDR3 bases: TGTGCCAGTAGTACAACCTACAATGAGCAGTTCTTC. Translation: CASSTTYNEQFF.

J is TRBJ2-7 and V is TRBV6-1, with 9 bases aligning to TRBD1. The CDR3 has 16 amino acids. V lost 0 bases to trimming and J lost 2 bases; unmatched junction nucleotides: 5. Germline V gene data show CDR1 as MNHNS and CDR2 as SASEGT. In nucleotides, the CDR3 is TGTGCCAGCAGTGAAGCTCGCGGACAGGGGACCTACGAGCAGTACTTC. Translated, it gives CASSEARGQGTYEQYF.

This clone was detected only a few times. V and J are TRBV6-1 and TRBJ2-5; 7 bases line up with TRBD1. The CDR3 loop spans 15 amino acids. With 1 base clipped from V and 6 bases from J, the junction kept 8 bases outside the gene matches. Looked up from germline, CDR1 is MNHNS and CDR2 is SASEGT. As DNA, the CDR3 is TGTGCCAGCAGTGAAGGACAGGGTCTTTCGCAGACCCAGTACTTC. As protein: CASSEGQGLSQTQYF.

The gene calls are TRBV7-2 and TRBJ2-1; 9 bases map to TRBD2. Germline V gives CDR1 SGHTA, CDR2 FQGNSA. The length of the CDR3 is 17 residues. The V gene end was trimmed by 5 bases and the J gene end by 6 bases; junction bases not matched to a gene: 14. The DNA for the CDR3 is TGTGCCAGCAGCCAAGGGTTTGGCGGGGGGGCTGGCAATGAGCAGTTCTTC. This translates into CASSQGFGGGAGNEQFF. The full variable domain, completed using reference TRBV7-2 and TRBJ2-1, is GAGVSQSPSNKVTEKGKDVELRCDPISGHTALYWYRQSLGQGLEFLIYFQGNSAPDKSGLPSDRFSAERTGGSVSTLTIQRTQQEDSAVYLCASSQGFGGGAGNEQFFGPGTRLTVL.

This clone was detected only a few times. The rearrangement uses TRBV4-2 and TRBJ2-5, with D perhaps TRBD2 (7 bases). V lost 3 bases and J 6 bases, leaving 11 bases between the germline ends. The germline CDR1 and CDR2 sequences are LGHNA and YNFKEQ. The length of the CDR3 is 13 residues. The CDR3 coding sequence is TGTGCCAGCAGCCAGAGCGGGACACAGACCCAGTACTTC. Protein product: CASSQSGTQTQYF.

The chain carries TRBV7-8 and TRBJ2-7, with a possible D match to TRBD2 (5 bases). This CDR3 comprises 13 residues. Germline assignment: CDR1 SGHVS and CDR2 FQNEAQ. The germline V and J ends were trimmed by 3 bases and 1 base, with 7 bases remaining between them. The CDR3 loop is CASSFGESYEQYF. CDR3 DNA: TGTGCCAGCAGCTTTGGGGAGTCCTACGAGCAGTACTTC.

This clone has more than one count but fewer than ten. The rearrangement uses TRBV28 and TRBJ1-2, with a tentative D call TRBD1 (6 bases). Between the trimmed V and J ends, which lost 7 bases and 8 bases, there was a span of 17 bases. The V gene's germline CDR1 is MDHEN and CDR2 SYDVKM. CDR3 size: 13 residues. CDR3 bases: TGTGCCAGCATCGAAAGCACAGGGAGAGGCTACACCTTC. Protein: CASIESTGRGYTF.

The CDR3, as DNA: TGCAGTGCTTTCCGACGGACTGAAGCTTTCTTT. Protein: CSAFRRTEAFF. The chain recombines TRBV20-1 with TRBJ1-1, with D hard to call. CDR1 is DFQATT, CDR2 SNEGSKA, per germline (reference sequence). V lost 5 bases and J 5 bases, leaving 9 bases between the germline ends. The CDR3 runs 11 residues.

The chain carries TRBV28 and TRBJ1-1; D is perhaps TRBD1 (6 bases). Deletions cut 6 bases from V and 4 bases from J, with 15 bases between. CDR3 length: 14 amino acids. Germline CDR1 and CDR2: MDHEN and SYDVKM. CDR3 protein: CASRSLQGRTEAFF. The CDR3 DNA is TGTGCCAGCAGGTCATTACAGGGACGCACTGAAGCTTTCTTT.

The chain links TRBV7-2 to TRBJ1-1; perhaps TRBD1 as D (5 bases). V gave up 2 bases and J gave up 6 bases, with 13 bases separating them. Germline V CDR1 and CDR2: SGHTA, FQGNSA. The CDR3 is 14 residues long. CDR3 residues: CASSLNWDGSEAFF. CDR3 nucleotides: TGTGCCAGCAGCTTAAACTGGGACGGATCTGAAGCTTTCTTT. The full variable domain, with the rest looked up from reference TRBV7-2 and TRBJ1-1, is GAGVSQSPSNKVTEKGKDVELRCDPISGHTALYWYRQSLGQGLEFLIYFQGNSAPDKSGLPSDRFSAERTGGSVSTLTIQRTQQEDSAVYLCASSLNWDGSEAFFGQGTRLTVV.

A single count supports this clone. The chain employs TRBV11-2 and TRBJ1-1; 9 nucleotides line up with TRBD1. V shed 5 bases, J shed 4 bases, and the junction held 11 bases outside the gene matches. This CDR3 is built from 16 residues. Germline V lookup: CDR1 SGHAT, CDR2 FQNNGV. This chain's CDR3 is CASSLSLRTGVTEAFF. CDR3 DNA: TGTGCCAGCAGCCTTAGTCTCCGGACAGGGGTCACTGAAGCTTTCTTT.

The genes are TRBV19 and TRBJ1-1; D is perhaps TRBD1 (5 bases). This CDR3 is built from 13 residues. Trimming stripped 7 bases from V and 0 bases from J, with 9 bases between. Germline V lookup: CDR1 LNHDA, CDR2 SQIVND (reference sequence). DNA for the CDR3: TGTGCCAGTACCGGACATCTGAACACTGAAGCTTTCTTT. This gives the protein CASTGHLNTEAFF. Based on the CDR3 plus reference TRBV19 and TRBJ1-1, the full variable domain is DGGITQSPKYLFRKEGQNVTLSCEQNLNHDAMYWYRQDPGQGLRLIYYSQIVNDFQKGDIAEGYSVSREKKESFPLTVTSAQKNPTAFYLCASTGHLNTEAFFGQGTRLTVV.

In its sample, this clone was seen a few times. The chain employs TRBV27 and TRBJ1-2; 8 positions match TRBD1. The CDR3 is made up of 13 amino acids. Trimming removed 3 bases from V and 5 bases from J; junction bases left unmatched: 2. Germline CDR1 is MNHEY and CDR2 is SMNVEV (reference sequence). CDR3 sequence (DNA): TGTGCCAGCAGTTTGAGACAGGGGTATGGCTACACCTTC. The encoded protein is CASSLRQGYGYTF.